The next 16 T cell receptor beta chains were all read from a single sample in a study of T cells in pancreatic ductal adenocarcinoma. The selected patients with pancreatic ductal adenocarcinoma had surgery but no neoadjuvant therapy. Profiling relied on immunoSEQ multiplex PCR, and the TCRdb table lists in-frame clones only, not all of them. The sample contains roughly 100,000 clones, about 95% of which appear only once. Sequenced input: PBMCs. These receptors originate from a human donor with pancreatic ductal adenocarcinoma.

The CDR3 DNA sequence: TGTGCCAGCAGTTACTCGACAGCCCCTAACTATGGCTACACCTTC. This gives the protein CASSYSTAPNYGYTF. The rearrangement uses TRBV6-5 and TRBJ1-2; possible D gene TRBD1, 5 bases. The germline V and J ends were trimmed by 0 bases and 0 bases, with 8 bases remaining between them. CDR1 and CDR2 (germline): MNHEY, SVGAGI. This CDR3 is built from 15 residues.

This clone has a single count. V gene TRBV6-1 combines with J gene TRBJ1-4; perhaps TRBD1 as D (5 bases). V was shortened by 8 bases and J by 8 bases, with 15 bases between the two germline ends. Per germline, CDR1 MNHNS and CDR2 SASEGT. The CDR3 extends over 13 amino acids. The CDR3 loop reads CASLAQGWEKLFF. CDR3 in DNA: TGTGCCAGCTTGGCGCAGGGTTGGGAAAAACTGTTTTTT.

The chain recombines TRBV19 with TRBJ2-5, with D maybe TRBD2 (7 bases). Trimming cost V 6 bases and J 5 bases, with 13 bases left between them. CDR3 length: 13 residues. CDR1 and CDR2 from the germline V gene are LNHDA and SQIVND (reference sequence). CDR3 sequence reads: CASSLQGGETQYF. The CDR3 DNA sequence: TGTGCCAGTAGCCTACAGGGAGGGGAGACCCAGTACTTC. Based on the CDR3 plus reference TRBV19 and TRBJ2-5, the full variable domain is DGGITQSPKYLFRKEGQNVTLSCEQNLNHDAMYWYRQDPGQGLRLIYYSQIVNDFQKGDIAEGYSVSREKKESFPLTVTSAQKNPTAFYLCASSLQGGETQYFGPGTRLLVL.

In the case of this clone: Compared with germline, one end of the junction differs, possibly owing to a read error. Additional DNA sequences in this sample encode the identical CDR3. This chain uses TRBV5-1 with TRBJ1-1, with D hard to call. Per germline, CDR1 SGHRS and CDR2 YFSETQ. The CDR3 runs to 14 residues. In DNA form, the CDR3 reads TGCGCCAGCAGCTTGGGACTGAAGAACACTGAAGCGTTCTTT. Translation: CASSLGLKNTEAFF.

This chain connects TRBV19 to TRBJ1-3, with D possibly matching TRBD1 (5 bases). The CDR3 runs to 15 residues. Germline CDR1 reads LNHDA; CDR2 reads SQIVND (reference sequence). Trimming pared 8 bases from V and 2 bases from J, leaving 16 bases between. CDR3 coding DNA: TGTGCCAGTGAGGAGGGGACCCCAACTGGAAACACCATATATTTT. This codes for CASEEGTPTGNTIYF.

The chain employs TRBV9 and TRBJ2-7; TRBD2 matches at 8 bases. The V segment lost 4 bases and the J segment 6 bases; nucleotides outside the gene matches: 15. The CDR3 is 16 amino acids. Per germline, CDR1 SGDLS and CDR2 YYNGEE. DNA for the CDR3: TGTGCCAGCAGCCCTAGCGTTGCGACGGGGGGGTCCGAGCAGTACTTC. This sequence encodes CASSPSVATGGSEQYF.

The V and J genes are TRBV9 and TRBJ2-2; 8 bases fit TRBD1. Germline V lookup: CDR1 SGDLS, CDR2 YYNGEE. V lost 4 bases, J lost 6 bases, and 8 bases stayed unmatched. This CDR3 region has 15 residues. The CDR3 DNA sequence: TGTGCCAGCAGCCAAATGGACAGGGAAGCCGGGGAGCTGTTTTTT. Its translation: CASSQMDREAGELFF.

The rearrangement uses TRBV7-2 and TRBJ1-5; a weak D match, TRBD1 (5 bases). Germline-derived CDR1 and CDR2 are SGHTA and FQGNSA. Trimming removed 4 bases at V and 7 bases at J, with 14 bases between. The CDR3 covers 14 residues. DNA for the CDR3: TGTGCCAGCAGCTCGCGGGGGGGAGGCCAGCCCCAGCATTTT. It codes for CASSSRGGGQPQHF. Full variable domain (rest looked up from reference TRBV7-2 and TRBJ1-5): GAGVSQSPSNKVTEKGKDVELRCDPISGHTALYWYRQSLGQGLEFLIYFQGNSAPDKSGLPSDRFSAERTGGSVSTLTIQRTQQEDSAVYLCASSSRGGGQPQHFGDGTRLSIL.

V and J are TRBV6-5 and TRBJ2-3; perhaps TRBD1 as D (5 bases). Germline V gives CDR1 MNHEY, CDR2 SVGAGI. Trimming cost V 5 bases and J 3 bases, with 12 bases left between them. This CDR3 contains 14 residues. CDR3 nucleotide sequence: TGTGCCAGCAGTAGGACAAGGGGTACAGATACGCAGTATTTT. As protein: CASSRTRGTDTQYF.

This clone occurred once. The chain employs TRBV4-3 and TRBJ1-2; 9 nucleotides match TRBD1. This CDR3 is 14 amino acids long. V was pared by 1 base and J by 7 bases, with 4 bases of the junction left unmatched. Germline CDR1 is LGHNA and CDR2 is YSLEER. CDR3 region: CASSQAQGAGGYTF. CDR3 nucleotide sequence: TGCGCCAGCAGCCAAGCACAGGGGGCAGGTGGCTACACCTTC.

This chain uses TRBV5-1 with TRBJ2-3; possible D gene TRBD2, 6 bases. Trimming cost V 3 bases and J 5 bases, with 13 bases left between them. Per the germline V gene, CDR1 is SGHRS and CDR2 is YFSETQ. CDR3 length equals 14 residues. The CDR3 bases are TGCGCCAGCAGCTCGGGAGTTTTGGGAGATACGCAGTATTTT. This codes for CASSSGVLGDTQYF.

The V gene is TRBV30, the J gene TRBJ2-3, with TRBD2 matching 7 bases. CDR1 and CDR2 from the germline V gene are GTSNPN and SVGIG (reference sequence). V trimming: 3 bases; J trimming: 0 bases; junction bases outside the gene matches: 6. The CDR3 sequence is 15 residues long. CDR3 sequence reads: CAWSSGGYSTDTQYF. The CDR3 region has the DNA TGTGCCTGGAGCTCGGGGGGATACAGCACAGATACGCAGTATTTT.

This clone was detected once. The rearrangement joins TRBV7-2 to TRBJ2-5; TRBD2 agrees at 7 bases. The trim removed 5 bases at V and 3 bases at J, leaving 6 bases unmatched. The length of the CDR3 is 14 residues. The germline CDR1 and CDR2 sequences are SGHTA and FQGNSA. For the CDR3, the DNA is TGTGCCAGCAGCAAGCGGGACGGGGAAGAGACCCAGTACTTC. It codes for CASSKRDGEETQYF. The full variable domain, its missing parts supplied by reference TRBV7-2 and TRBJ2-5, is GAGVSQSPSNKVTEKGKDVELRCDPISGHTALYWYRQSLGQGLEFLIYFQGNSAPDKSGLPSDRFSAERTGGSVSTLTIQRTQQEDSAVYLCASSKRDGEETQYFGPGTRLLVL.

The count of this clone is one. The chain couples TRBV5-6 to TRBJ2-3; D perhaps matches TRBD2 (6 bases). The CDR3 is 14 amino acids. V dropped 3 bases and J dropped 1 base, with 9 bases sitting between them. CDR1 is SGHDT, CDR2 YYEEEE, per germline. In DNA, the CDR3 is TGTGCCAGCAGCTATAGCGGACGCACAGATACGCAGTATTTT. Translated, it gives CASSYSGRTDTQYF.

The rearrangement uses TRBV7-9 and TRBJ2-3; weak D call: TRBD2 (6 bases). Trimming shortened V by 7 bases and J by 0 bases, and 17 bases separated the two germline ends. Germline assignment: CDR1 SEHNR and CDR2 FQNEAQ (reference sequence). The CDR3 runs to 16 residues. The CDR3 sequence is CASTPPEGPSTDTQYF. For the CDR3, the DNA is TGTGCCAGCACCCCCCCGGAGGGGCCTAGCACAGATACGCAGTATTTT.

The rearrangement uses TRBV18 and TRBJ2-1; TRBD1 is a possible D gene (7 bases). The CDR3 runs 13 residues. Trimming pared 5 bases from V and 9 bases from J, leaving 14 bases between. CDR1 is KGHSH, CDR2 LQKENI, per germline. The CDR3 DNA is TGTGCCAGCTCAGTGGGGACAGCGGGTGAGCAGTTCTTC. Translating it yields CASSVGTAGEQFF.